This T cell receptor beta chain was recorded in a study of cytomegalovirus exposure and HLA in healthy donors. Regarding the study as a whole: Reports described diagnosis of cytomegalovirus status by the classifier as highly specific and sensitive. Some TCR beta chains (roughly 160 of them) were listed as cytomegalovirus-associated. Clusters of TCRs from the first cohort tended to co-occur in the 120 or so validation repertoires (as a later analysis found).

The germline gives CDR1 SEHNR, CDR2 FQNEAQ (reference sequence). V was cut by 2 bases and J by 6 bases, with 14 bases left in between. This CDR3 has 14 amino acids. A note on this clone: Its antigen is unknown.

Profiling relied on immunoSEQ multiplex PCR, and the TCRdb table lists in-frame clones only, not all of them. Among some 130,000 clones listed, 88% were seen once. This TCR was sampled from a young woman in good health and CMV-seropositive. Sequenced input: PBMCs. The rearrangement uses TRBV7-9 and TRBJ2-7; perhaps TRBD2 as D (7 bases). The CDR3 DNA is TGTGCCAGCAGCTTAAGGGGGGGCCGTCGCGAGCAGTACTTC. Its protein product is CASSLRGGRREQYF.